One and the same sample provided the 3 T cell receptor beta chains below, sequenced in a study of T cells in Graves' hyperthyroidism and ophthalmopathy. The TCR beta CDR3 regions underwent amplification using RNA transcripts as the source. A first-round RT-PCR of the TCR CDR3 used the HTBI primer set. One entry per CDR3 protein, called by TCRdb with MiXCR from the multiplex PCR reads. Seen here are fewer than 450,000 distinct CDR3 sequences, about 17% observed once, and the top ten hold approximately 35%. Sequencing used blood. These receptors were collected from a woman between 25 and 40 years old with Graves' hyperthyroidism that later progressed to Graves' ophthalmopathy.

The sample holds many counts of this clonotype. The rearrangement links TRBV7-2 to TRBJ1-1; 11 bases fit TRBD1. This CDR3 has 16 residues. Germline loops: CDR1 SGHTA, CDR2 FQGNSA. With V trimmed by 5 bases and J by 4 bases, 9 bases remained unmatched. CDR3 sequence: CASSPRTGGRFTEAFF. DNA for the CDR3: TGTGCCAGCAGCCCGCGGACAGGGGGCCGTTTCACTGAAGCTTTCTTT. The variable domain in full, with the rest retrieved from reference TRBV7-2 and TRBJ1-1, is GAGVSQSPSNKVTEKGKDVELRCDPISGHTALYWYRQSLGQGLEFLIYFQGNSAPDKSGLPSDRFSAERTGGSVSTLTIQRTQQEDSAVYLCASSPRTGGRFTEAFFGQGTRLTVV.

The genes are TRBV20-1 and TRBJ1-2, with 9 bases identical to TRBD1. CDR1 and CDR2 (germline): DFQATT, SNEGSKA (reference sequence). V lost 4 bases and J lost 2; bases outside the gene matches: 2. The CDR3 has 13 amino acids. CDR3 coding DNA: TGCAGTGCTAAAGGGACAGGGAACTATGGCTACACCTTC. Amino acids: CSAKGTGNYGYTF.

The chain carries TRBV27 and TRBJ2-5; 7 bases agree with TRBD1. This CDR3 has 14 residues. The junction had 7 bases not matched to a gene; V was cut back by 3 bases and J by 6 bases. Germline-derived CDR1 and CDR2 are MNHEY and SMNVEV (reference sequence). The CDR3 sequence is CASSLGAGGQTQYF. The CDR3 DNA reads TGTGCCAGCAGTTTGGGTGCAGGGGGTCAGACCCAGTACTTC.